The clone carrying this TCR beta chain was seen only once. Data came from immunoSEQ multiplex PCR; TCRdb stores just in-frame clones and leaves some out. The table has approximately 180,000 clones, about 83% seen once. This CDR3 region has 14 residues. CDR1 is LGHNT and CDR2 is FRNRAP in the germline V gene. V was trimmed by 7 bases and J by 1 base, leaving 12 bases between them. The data belong to a study of cytomegalovirus exposure and HLA in healthy donors. Sequenced material: PBMCs. The receptor was derived from a woman in her 30s in good health and CMV-seronegative. The rearrangement joins TRBV12-5 to TRBJ2-3, with D unclear. DNA for the CDR3: TGTGCTAGTGTAACCCCGGCGGGCACAGATACGCAGTATTTT. Translation: CASVTPAGTDTQYF. Filled out from reference TRBV12-5 and TRBJ2-3, the complete variable domain reads DARVTQTPRHKVTEMGQEVTMRCQPILGHNTVFWYRQTMMQGLELLAYFRNRAPLDDSGMPKDRFSAEMPDATLATLKIQPSEPRDSAVYFCASVTPAGTDTQYFGPGTRLTVL.